This T cell receptor beta chain emerged from a study of blood T cell repertoires in COVID-19. The wider study: Spain, Italy and the United States supplied samples that represented acute and convalescent COVID-19. T cells, B-cell-depleted T cells, or PBMCs provided the cDNA or gDNA that served as material.

The authors' processing: Amplification of reference gene primers was used by the study to estimate nucleated cell counts. Clones were read by immunoSEQ multiplex PCR, and TCRdb kept only the in-frame ones, dropping some. V, J and clone size are those of that table, while D and trimming were read from the DNA. The sample lists a few hundred thousand clones, 75% to 95% seen once, with just over 2.5% in the top ten. Trimming cost V 5 bases and J 4 bases; bases outside gene matches: 4. CDR1 is LNHDA and CDR2 is SQIVND in the germline V gene (reference sequence). This CDR3 region has 13 residues. It was during active infection that Seattle patients were enrolled and then longitudinally followed.

The V call is TRBV19, the J call TRBJ1-2, with 7 bases matching TRBD1. The receptor was derived from a person aged 18 to 35 with COVID-19, enrolled during active disease. The material sequenced was peripheral blood. CDR3 DNA sequence: TGTGCCAGTAGTGCGACAGGGACCTATGGCTACACCTTC. This sequence encodes CASSATGTYGYTF.